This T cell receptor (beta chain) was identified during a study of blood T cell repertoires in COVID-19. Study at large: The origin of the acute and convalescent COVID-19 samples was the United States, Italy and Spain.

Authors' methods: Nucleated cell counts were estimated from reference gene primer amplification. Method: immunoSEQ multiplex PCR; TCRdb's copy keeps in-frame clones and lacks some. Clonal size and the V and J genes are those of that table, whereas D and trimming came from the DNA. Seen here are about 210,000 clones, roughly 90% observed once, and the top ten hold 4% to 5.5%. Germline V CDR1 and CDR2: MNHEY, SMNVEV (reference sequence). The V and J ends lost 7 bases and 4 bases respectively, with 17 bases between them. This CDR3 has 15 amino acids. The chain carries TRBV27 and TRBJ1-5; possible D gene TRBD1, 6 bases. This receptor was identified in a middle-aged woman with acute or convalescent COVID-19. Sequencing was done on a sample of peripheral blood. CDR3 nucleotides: TGTGCCAGCAAATCATTTTGGCAGGGGAATCAGCCCCAGCATTTT. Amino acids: CASKSFWQGNQPQHF.